The text below deals with one T cell receptor (beta chain). The CDR3 contains 14 residues. Germline lookup yields CDR1 LNHDA and CDR2 SQIVND (reference sequence). The V and J ends lost 3 bases and 8 bases, in that order; junction bases with no gene match: 9. The sample comes from a study of control samples from healthy donors and cancer patients. TCRdb keeps only in-frame clones here, not all; method: immunoSEQ multiplex PCR. Of about 130,000 clones in the sample, roughly 84% were seen once. The clonotype was recovered from a man younger than 30 in good health. V and J are TRBV19 and TRBJ1-2; 7 positions agree with TRBD1. Material: blood. In DNA, the CDR3 is TGTGCCAGTAGTATTATCCAGGGGGAACGAGGCTACACCTTC. It encodes CASSIIQGERGYTF.